A selection of T cell receptor beta chains follows, all from one sample in a study. TCRdb re-derived calls from the 5' RACE reads in MiXCR, one entry per CDR3 protein. The repertoire holds fewer than 13,000 distinct CDR3 sequences, with roughly a sixth as singletons. The material sequenced was Tregs sorted from a lymph node. The receptors come from a female donor with breast cancer. The CDR3 runs from the conserved cysteine through the conserved F or W. Each record gives: CDR3 length, D gene, clone size, V gene, J gene, CDR3 protein, CDR3 DNA. The D gene is left open where the match is weak. For some rows the clone size is stated as once, few or many, or as a class when expanded; others skip it.

>15|-|many|TRBV15|TRBJ1-1
CATSRDLGLGTEAFF
TGTGCCACCAGCAGAGATCTGGGGTTAGGAACTGAAGCTTTCTTT
>16|TRBD2|-|TRBV4-2|TRBJ2-2
CASSYPGTTNTGELFF
TGTGCCAGCAGTTATCCCGGGACTACGAACACCGGGGAGCTGTTTTTT
>13|-|medium-sized|TRBV7-3|TRBJ1-1
CASSLRPATEAFF
TGTGCCAGCAGCTTACGTCCGGCCACTGAAGCTTTCTTT
>14|-|many|TRBV5-5|TRBJ2-2
CASSLEGVTGELFF
TGTGCCAGCAGCCTGGAAGGGGTCACCGGGGAGCTGTTTTTT
>18|-|many|TRBV3-1|TRBJ2-4
CASSQSGVRQGRRDIQYF
TGTGCCAGCAGCCAAAGTGGGGTGCGGCAGGGGAGAAGGGACATTCAGTACTTC
>15|TRBD1|-|TRBV5-1|TRBJ1-2
CASGLRTGGDYGYTF
TGCGCCAGCGGCCTTAGGACAGGGGGTGACTATGGCTACACCTTC
>15|-|medium-sized|TRBV5-1|TRBJ2-3
CASSSAGTSTDTQYF
TGCGCCAGCAGCTCCGCCGGTACCAGCACAGATACGCAGTATTTT
>15|-|medium-sized|TRBV7-9|TRBJ1-6
CASSLAGRGDSPLHF
TGTGCCAGCAGCTTAGCAGGCAGGGGAGATTCACCCCTCCACTTT
>14|-|many|TRBV5-4|TRBJ2-7
CASSPDMVHYEQYF
TGTGCCAGCAGCCCCGATATGGTCCACTACGAGCAGTACTTC
>15|-|medium-sized|TRBV20-1|TRBJ1-4
CSASLRGATNEKLFF
TGCAGTGCTAGTCTAAGGGGTGCGACTAATGAAAAACTGTTTTTT
>15|TRBD1|many|TRBV29-1|TRBJ2-2
CSALEDRGGTGELFF
TGCAGCGCGCTGGAGGACAGGGGGGGTACCGGGGAGCTGTTTTTT
>15|-|few|TRBV3-2|TRBJ1-4
CASSKTTGFAEKLFF
TGTGCCAGCAGCAAAACGACAGGGTTTGCTGAAAAACTGTTTTTT
>13|TRBD1|many|TRBV7-2|TRBJ2-7
CASSLRTGEEQYF
TGTGCCAGCAGCTTACGGACAGGGGAAGAGCAGTACTTC
>16|TRBD2|medium-sized|TRBV7-9|TRBJ2-7
CASSQSSGRAPYEQYF
TGTGCCAGCAGCCAGTCTAGCGGGAGGGCCCCCTACGAGCAGTACTTC